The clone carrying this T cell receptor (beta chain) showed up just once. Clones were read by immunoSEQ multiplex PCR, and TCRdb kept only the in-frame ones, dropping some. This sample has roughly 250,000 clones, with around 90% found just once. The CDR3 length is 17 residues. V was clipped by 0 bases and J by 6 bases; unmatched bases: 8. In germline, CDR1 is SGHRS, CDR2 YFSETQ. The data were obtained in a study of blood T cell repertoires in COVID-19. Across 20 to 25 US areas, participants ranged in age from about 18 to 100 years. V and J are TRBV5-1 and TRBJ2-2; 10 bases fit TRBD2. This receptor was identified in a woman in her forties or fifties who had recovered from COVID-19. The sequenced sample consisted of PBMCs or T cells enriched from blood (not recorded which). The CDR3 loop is CASSLGSSGSGAGELFF. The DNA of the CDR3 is TGCGCCAGCAGCTTGGGATCTAGCGGGAGCGGTGCCGGGGAGCTGTTTTTT.